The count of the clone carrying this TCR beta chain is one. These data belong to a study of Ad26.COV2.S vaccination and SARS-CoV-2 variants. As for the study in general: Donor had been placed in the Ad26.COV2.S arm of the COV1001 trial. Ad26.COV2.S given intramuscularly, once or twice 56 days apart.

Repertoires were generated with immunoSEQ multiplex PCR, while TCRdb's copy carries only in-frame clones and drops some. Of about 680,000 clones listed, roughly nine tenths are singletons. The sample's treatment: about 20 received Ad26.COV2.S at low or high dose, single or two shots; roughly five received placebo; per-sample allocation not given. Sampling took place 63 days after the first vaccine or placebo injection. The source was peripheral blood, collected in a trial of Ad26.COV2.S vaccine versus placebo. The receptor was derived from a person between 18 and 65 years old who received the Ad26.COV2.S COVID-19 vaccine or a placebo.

The CDR3 spells CASSPEGVGSSGANVLTF. The CDR3 DNA reads TGTGCCAGCTCACCGGAGGGGGTTGGAAGCTCTGGGGCCAACGTCCTGACTTTC. V is TRBV18 and J is TRBJ2-6; possibly TRBD1 or TRBD2 for D (6 bases each). The V gene lost 3 bases and the J gene lost 0 bases, with 15 bases spanning the gap. The V gene's germline CDR1 is KGHSH and CDR2 LQKENI. CDR3 length: 18 residues.